The 29 T cell receptor beta chains given below trace back to one sample, sequenced in a study of graft-versus-host responses after intestinal transplantation. Libraries were prepared by immunoSEQ multiplex PCR; TCRdb keeps only in-frame clonotypes and omits some of them. This table holds tens of thousands of clones, over 85% found once. Sequences were derived from bone marrow, sampled approximately 700 days after intestinal transplantation. These receptor sequences come from a human patient who received an intestinal transplant, so some T cells may come from the graft donor.

The V call is TRBV29-1, the J call TRBJ1-2; D possibly corresponds to TRBD1 (5 bases). This CDR3 contains 12 residues. Between the trimmed V and J ends, which lost 4 bases and 8 bases, there was a span of 14 bases. CDR1 and CDR2 from the germline V gene are SQVTM and ANQGSEA. CDR3 nucleotides: TGCAGCGTTGCTAACGGGGCTCGCGGCTACACCTTC. This encodes CSVANGARGYTF.

This chain uses TRBV7-9 with TRBJ2-7, with no clear D. Germline V gene data show CDR1 as SEHNR and CDR2 as FQNEAQ (reference sequence). V was trimmed by 1 base and J by 1 base, leaving 11 bases between them. The CDR3 covers 15 residues. This chain's CDR3 is CASSLGMFGSYEQYF. CDR3 bases: TGTGCCAGCAGCTTAGGCATGTTCGGGTCCTACGAGCAGTACTTC.

The chain joins TRBV6-5 to TRBJ1-5; D gene ambiguous. The length of the CDR3 is 14 residues. Germline lookup yields CDR1 MNHEY and CDR2 SVGAGI. V shed 5 bases and J shed 3 bases, with 11 bases lying between them. The CDR3 nucleotides read TGTGCCAGCAGTCCGATCGTAAACAATCAGCCCCAGCATTTT. The encoded protein is CASSPIVNNQPQHF.

DNA of the CDR3: TGTGCCAGCAGCTTAGGGGGAACGATTGGTAACTATGGCTACACCTTC. The encoded protein is CASSLGGTIGNYGYTF. This rearrangement joins TRBV7-2 to TRBJ1-2; D is uncertain. This CDR3 region has 16 residues. The germline CDR1 and CDR2 sequences are SGHTA and FQGNSA. The V gene lost 1 base and the J gene lost 1 base, with 13 bases spanning the gap. Full variable domain (rest looked up from reference TRBV7-2 and TRBJ1-2): GAGVSQSPSNKVTEKGKDVELRCDPISGHTALYWYRQSLGQGLEFLIYFQGNSAPDKSGLPSDRFSAERTGGSVSTLTIQRTQQEDSAVYLCASSLGGTIGNYGYTFGSGTRLTVV.

There are a few counts of this clone. The chain links TRBV12-5 to TRBJ1-1; D call uncertain. Germline lookup yields CDR1 LGHNT and CDR2 FRNRAP. The CDR3 has 12 amino acids. Trimming shortened V by 3 bases and J by 1 base, and 3 bases separated the two germline ends. The CDR3 protein is CASGLGNTEAFF. CDR3 DNA sequence: TGTGCTAGTGGTTTAGGGAACACTGAAGCTTTCTTT. Together with reference TRBV12-5 and TRBJ1-1, the CDR3 gives the full variable domain: DARVTQTPRHKVTEMGQEVTMRCQPILGHNTVFWYRQTMMQGLELLAYFRNRAPLDDSGMPKDRFSAEMPDATLATLKIQPSEPRDSAVYFCASGLGNTEAFFGQGTRLTVV.

The chain combines TRBV11-1 with TRBJ1-2, with a possible D match to TRBD1 (5 bases). CDR3 length: 14 residues. Germline CDR1 reads SGHAT; CDR2 reads FQDESV (reference sequence). The V gene lost 5 bases and the J gene lost 7 bases, with 17 bases spanning the gap. The CDR3 DNA sequence: TGTGCCAGCAGCCTAGAAGCTCCGGGGGGTGGCTACACCTTC. Its translation: CASSLEAPGGGYTF.

This clone occurred once. This rearrangement joins TRBV5-1 to TRBJ2-5; 8 bases fit TRBD2. Germline V CDR1 and CDR2: SGHRS, YFSETQ. Trimming at V came to 5 bases and at J to 7 bases, leaving 16 bases not matched to a gene. There are 16 residues in the CDR3. The CDR3 loop reads CASSDPSGRQRPTQYF. Written as DNA, the CDR3 is TGCGCCAGCAGTGATCCTAGCGGGCGGCAACGTCCGACCCAGTACTTC.

The chain has TRBV5-6 and TRBJ2-7; a weak D match, TRBD2 (6 bases). The V gene lost 4 bases and the J gene lost 4 bases, with 12 bases spanning the gap. CDR1 is SGHDT and CDR2 is YYEEEE in the germline V gene. The CDR3 runs 13 residues. CDR3 sequence (DNA): TGTGCCAGCAGCATACCAGGGAGGTACGAGCAGTACTTC. Translated: CASSIPGRYEQYF.

This sequence joins TRBV19 and TRBJ2-7; D is ambiguous. The CDR3 has 13 residues. CDR1 LNHDA and CDR2 SQIVND come from the germline V gene (reference sequence). The V and J ends lost 5 bases and 6 bases respectively, with 14 bases between them. CDR3 nucleotides: TGTGCCAGTAGTGACCTCCGAGACGGCGAGCAGTACTTC. This encodes CASSDLRDGEQYF. Full variable domain (missing parts from reference TRBV19 and TRBJ2-7): DGGITQSPKYLFRKEGQNVTLSCEQNLNHDAMYWYRQDPGQGLRLIYYSQIVNDFQKGDIAEGYSVSREKKESFPLTVTSAQKNPTAFYLCASSDLRDGEQYFGPGTRLTVT.

V and J are TRBV6-5 and TRBJ1-6; TRBD1 matches 7 bases. V dropped 6 bases and J dropped 8; count of bases not matched to a gene: 4. Germline V gene data show CDR1 as MNHEY and CDR2 as SVGAGI. The CDR3 spans 13 residues. The CDR3 reads CASSVDRYSPLHF. As DNA, the CDR3 is TGTGCCAGCAGCGTGGACAGGTATTCACCCCTCCACTTT.

This clone has just a few counts. The chain carries TRBV11-2 and TRBJ2-5; D not resolved. Germline CDR1 is SGHAT and CDR2 is FQNNGV. The CDR3 has 13 residues. The germline V and J ends were trimmed by 1 base and 5 bases, with 8 bases remaining between them. CDR3 in amino acids: CASSLVGSETQYF. The CDR3 DNA is TGTGCCAGCAGCTTAGTTGGTTCTGAGACCCAGTACTTC.

This clone was recorded only once. This chain links TRBV6-6 with TRBJ2-1; 7 bases align to TRBD2. The CDR3 is 16 amino acids. Germline lookup yields CDR1 MNHNY and CDR2 SVGAGI (reference sequence). V lost 1 base and J lost 5; bases outside the gene matches: 8. Written as DNA, the CDR3 is TGTGCCAGCAGTTACTTCGGACTAGATAGGGACAATGAGCAGTTCTTC. This encodes CASSYFGLDRDNEQFF.

The CDR3 nucleotides are TGTGCCTGGAGTGTACTAGGAGGGCAGGCACCGGCCTACGAGCAGTACTTC. Residues: CAWSVLGGQAPAYEQYF. The V gene is TRBV30, the J gene TRBJ2-7; a weak D match, TRBD2 (6 bases). The CDR3 is 17 residues long. The V end was cut by 0 bases, the J end by 2 bases, with 20 bases between. In germline, CDR1 is GTSNPN, CDR2 SVGIG (reference sequence).

The J gene is TRBJ2-7, the V gene TRBV6-5; TRBD1 is a possible D gene (6 bases). Germline CDR1 is MNHEY and CDR2 is SVGAGI. The CDR3 consists of 11 residues. Trimming took 5 bases from V and 6 from J, leaving 8 bases between them. The CDR3 DNA reads TGTGCCAGCAGTACAGGGAGCGAGCAGTACTTC. Translated, it gives CASSTGSEQYF.

This clone has just a few counts. Compared with germline, one end of the junction differs, possibly owing to a read error. V gene TRBV5-3 combines with J gene TRBJ1-6; D is possibly TRBD1 (6 bases). TRBV5-3 is designated an ORF whose function remains uncertain. The length of the CDR3 is 15 residues. CDR3 sequence reads: CASSSEGELATPLHF. Written as DNA, the CDR3 is TGTGCCAGCAGCTCTGAGGGGGAGCTGGCTACACCCCTCCACTTT.

The chain is built from TRBV7-2 and TRBJ2-7, with D perhaps matching TRBD2 (6 bases). The V gene lost 1 base and the J gene lost 7 bases, with 14 bases spanning the gap. From germline, CDR1 is SGHTA and CDR2 FQGNSA. CDR3 length: 14 amino acids. The CDR3 region has the DNA TGTGCCAGCAGCTTAGTCGGAGGGGCTCGGGAGCAGTACTTC. This codes for CASSLVGGAREQYF.

This chain links TRBV4-1 with TRBJ2-5; D is perhaps TRBD1 or TRBD2 (7 bases each). V lost 1 base to trimming and J lost 1 base, with 13 bases between them. The CDR3 consists of 16 residues. Germline CDR1 MGHRA, CDR2 YSYEKL. The CDR3 sequence is CASSQGRGGAQETQYF. CDR3 coding DNA: TGCGCCAGCAGCCAAGGCAGGGGGGGGGCCCAAGAGACCCAGTACTTC.

The V gene is TRBV19, the J gene TRBJ2-1, with a possible D match to TRBD1 (6 bases). The V end was cut by 6 bases, the J end by 10 bases, with 13 bases between. Germline CDR1 and CDR2: LNHDA and SQIVND (reference sequence). The CDR3 is made up of 12 amino acids. The CDR3 sequence is CASSRDTEEQFF. CDR3 sequence (DNA): TGTGCCAGTAGCCGGGACACGGAAGAGCAGTTCTTC.

This chain joins TRBV29-1 and TRBJ2-7; maybe TRBD1 (6 bases). Germline V gives CDR1 SQVTM, CDR2 ANQGSEA. V lost 4 bases to trimming and J lost 0 bases, with 7 bases between them. The CDR3 sequence is 12 residues long. The CDR3 sequence: CSVGQASYEQYF. DNA for the CDR3: TGCAGCGTTGGACAGGCCTCCTACGAGCAGTACTTC.

The genes are TRBV6-5 and TRBJ1-2, with 7 positions matching TRBD1. Germline CDR1 is MNHEY and CDR2 is SVGAGI. The CDR3 totals 14 residues. V gave up 6 bases and J gave up 0 bases; unmatched junction bases: 4. The CDR3 reads CASSSTGANYGYTF. The CDR3, as DNA: TGTGCCAGCAGCAGTACAGGGGCTAACTATGGCTACACCTTC.

V is TRBV6-5 and J is TRBJ1-1; D may be TRBD1 (6 bases). V was cut by 5 bases and J by 1 base, with 8 bases left in between. CDR1 and CDR2 (germline): MNHEY, SVGAGI. The CDR3 runs to 13 residues. CDR3: CASSLQGNTEAFF. The CDR3 DNA reads TGTGCCAGCAGTCTACAGGGGAACACTGAAGCTTTCTTT.

The chain carries TRBV6-1 and TRBJ2-7, with a weak D call TRBD2 (5 bases). Trimming cost V 4 bases and J 2 bases, with 12 bases left between them. The CDR3 spans 14 residues. The germline V gene encodes CDR1 MNHNS and CDR2 SASEGT. The CDR3 bases are TGTGCCAGCAGTGGGGAGTTCGGTCCCTACGAGCAGTACTTC. Its translation is CASSGEFGPYEQYF.

The J gene is TRBJ2-5, the V gene TRBV19; TRBD2 aligns across 11 bases. CDR1 LNHDA and CDR2 SQIVND come from the germline V gene (reference sequence). The CDR3 extends over 15 amino acids. Trimming took 5 bases from V and 4 from J; bases not matched to a gene: 6. CDR3 bases: TGTGCCAGTAGTTCGTTAGCGGGGGGGGTAGAGACCCAGTACTTC. It is translated as CASSSLAGGVETQYF.

This clone was recorded once. This CDR3 reads CASSQGLISYEQYF. The CDR3 region has the DNA TGTGCCAGCAGTCAAGGACTGATCTCCTACGAGCAGTACTTC. The rearrangement links TRBV27 to TRBJ2-7; tentatively, D is TRBD2 (5 bases). The germline CDR1 and CDR2 sequences are MNHEY and SMNVEV (reference sequence). This CDR3 comprises 14 residues. Between the trimmed V and J ends, which lost 5 bases and 0 bases, there was a span of 11 bases.

This chain uses TRBV7-9 with TRBJ2-1; D is perhaps TRBD2 (6 bases). Trimming took 1 base from V and 10 from J, leaving 11 bases between them. The CDR3 loop spans 13 amino acids. The germline V gene has CDR1 SEHNR and CDR2 FQNEAQ (reference sequence). The CDR3 coding sequence is TGTGCCAGCAGCTTAGTGGCGGGGCTCGAGCAGTTCTTC. Translating it yields CASSLVAGLEQFF.

The chain recombines TRBV6-1 with TRBJ2-2, with a possible D match to TRBD2 (5 bases). Trimming pared 3 bases from V and 6 bases from J, leaving 5 bases between. The CDR3 loop spans 12 amino acids. Germline assignment: CDR1 MNHNS and CDR2 SASEGT. The chain's CDR3 is CASSDGAGELFF. In nucleotides, the CDR3 is TGTGCCAGCAGTGACGGGGCCGGGGAGCTGTTTTTT.

This chain uses TRBV14 with TRBJ2-1; no clear D gene. This CDR3 spans 14 amino acids. V was cut by 6 bases and J by 2 bases, with 11 bases left in between. Per the germline V gene, CDR1 is SGHDN and CDR2 is FVKESK. The CDR3 DNA is TGTGCCAGCAGTAGCTTTGAGACCTACAATGAGCAGTTCTTC. Encoded protein: CASSSFETYNEQFF.

V usage is TRBV5-1 and J usage is TRBJ1-1; 7 nucleotides match TRBD1. The length of the CDR3 is 17 residues. Looked up from germline, CDR1 is SGHRS and CDR2 is YFSETQ. Trimming at V came to 7 bases and at J to 3 bases, leaving 18 bases not matched to a gene. The CDR3 loop reads CASASDRSRPRDTEAFF. The CDR3 DNA reads as TGCGCCAGCGCCTCGGACAGGAGCCGCCCGAGGGACACTGAAGCTTTCTTT. Variable domain in full (rest from reference TRBV5-1 and TRBJ1-1): KAGVTQTPRYLIKTRGQQVTLSCSPISGHRSVSWYQQTPGQGLQFLFEYFSETQRNKGNFPGRFSGRQFSNSRSEMNVSTLELGDSALYLCASASDRSRPRDTEAFFGQGTRLTVV.

The rearrangement uses TRBV5-1 and TRBJ2-1; D not resolved. This CDR3 comprises 14 residues. V was clipped by 5 bases and J by 4 bases, with 13 bases between them. Germline V lookup: CDR1 SGHRS, CDR2 YFSETQ. As DNA, the CDR3 is TGCGCCAGCAGAGTGGACGGGCGATACAATGAGCAGTTCTTC. This gives the protein CASRVDGRYNEQFF.